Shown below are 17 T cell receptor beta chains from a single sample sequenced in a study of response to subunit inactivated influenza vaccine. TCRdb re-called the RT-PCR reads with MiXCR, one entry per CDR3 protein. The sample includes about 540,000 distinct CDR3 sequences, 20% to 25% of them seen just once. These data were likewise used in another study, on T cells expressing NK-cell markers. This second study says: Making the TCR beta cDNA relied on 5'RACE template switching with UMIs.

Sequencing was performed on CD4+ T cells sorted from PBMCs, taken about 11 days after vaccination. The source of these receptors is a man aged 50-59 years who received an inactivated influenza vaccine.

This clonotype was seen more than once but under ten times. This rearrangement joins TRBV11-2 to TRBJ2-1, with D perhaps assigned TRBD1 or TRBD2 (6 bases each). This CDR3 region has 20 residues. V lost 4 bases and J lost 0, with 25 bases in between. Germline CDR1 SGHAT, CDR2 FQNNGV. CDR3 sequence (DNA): TGTGCCAGCAGCTGGGGGGCTATCCGGGTGTCTTTCTACTCCTACAATGAGCAGTTCTTC. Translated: CASSWGAIRVSFYSYNEQFF.

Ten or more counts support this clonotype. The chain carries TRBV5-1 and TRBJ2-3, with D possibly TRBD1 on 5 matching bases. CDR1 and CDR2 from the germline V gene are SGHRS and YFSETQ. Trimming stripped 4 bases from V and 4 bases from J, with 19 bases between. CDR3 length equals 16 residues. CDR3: CASSHLIRRGPDTQYF. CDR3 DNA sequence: TGCGCCAGCAGCCATCTCATCCGTAGGGGCCCAGATACGCAGTATTTT.

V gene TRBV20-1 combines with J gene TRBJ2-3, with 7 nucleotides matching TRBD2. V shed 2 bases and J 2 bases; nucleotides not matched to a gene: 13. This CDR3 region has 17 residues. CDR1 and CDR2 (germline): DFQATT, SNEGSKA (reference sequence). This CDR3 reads CSARRGTTRSPTDTQYF. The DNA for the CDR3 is TGCAGTGCTAGACGCGGGACTACGAGAAGCCCCACAGATACGCAGTATTTT.

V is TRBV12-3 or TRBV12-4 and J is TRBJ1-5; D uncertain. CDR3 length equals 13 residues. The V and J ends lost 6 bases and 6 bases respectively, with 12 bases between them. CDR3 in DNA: TGTGCCAGCAGCAGGACCGTCTTTCAGCCCCAGCATTTT. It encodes CASSRTVFQPQHF.

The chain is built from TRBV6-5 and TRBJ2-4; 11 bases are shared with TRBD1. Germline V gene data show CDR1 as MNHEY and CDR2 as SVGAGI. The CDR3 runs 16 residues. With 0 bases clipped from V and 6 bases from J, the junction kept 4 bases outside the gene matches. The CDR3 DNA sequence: TGTGCCAGCAGTTACTCCGGGGACAGGGGGTTAAACATTCAGTACTTC. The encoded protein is CASSYSGDRGLNIQYF.

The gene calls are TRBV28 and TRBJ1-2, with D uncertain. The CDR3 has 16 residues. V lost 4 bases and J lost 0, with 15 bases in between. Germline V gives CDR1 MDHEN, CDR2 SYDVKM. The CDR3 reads CASSSLGWGSNYGYTF. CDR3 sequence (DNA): TGTGCCAGCAGTTCCCTCGGATGGGGTTCTAACTATGGCTACACCTTC.

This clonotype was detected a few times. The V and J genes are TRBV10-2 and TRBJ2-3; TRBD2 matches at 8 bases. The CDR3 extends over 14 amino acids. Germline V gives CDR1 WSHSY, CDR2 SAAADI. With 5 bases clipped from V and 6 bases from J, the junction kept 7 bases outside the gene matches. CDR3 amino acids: CASSIAGPWDTQYF. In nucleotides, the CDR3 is TGCGCCAGCAGTATAGCGGGGCCGTGGGATACGCAGTATTTT.

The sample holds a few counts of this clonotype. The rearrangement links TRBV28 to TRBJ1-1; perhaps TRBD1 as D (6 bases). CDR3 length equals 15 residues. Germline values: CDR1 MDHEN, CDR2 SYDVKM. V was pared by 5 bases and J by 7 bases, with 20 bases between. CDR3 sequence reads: CASSLSPGGGNEAFF. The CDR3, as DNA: TGTGCCAGCAGTCTGTCCCCGGGGGGCGGGAATGAAGCTTTCTTT.

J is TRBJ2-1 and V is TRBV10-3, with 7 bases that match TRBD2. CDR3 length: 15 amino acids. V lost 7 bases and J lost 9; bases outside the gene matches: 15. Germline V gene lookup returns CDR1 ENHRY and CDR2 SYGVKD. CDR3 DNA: TGTGCCATCAAAAATCGGACTAGGGGTGATGCTGAGCAGTTCTTC. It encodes CAIKNRTRGDAEQFF.

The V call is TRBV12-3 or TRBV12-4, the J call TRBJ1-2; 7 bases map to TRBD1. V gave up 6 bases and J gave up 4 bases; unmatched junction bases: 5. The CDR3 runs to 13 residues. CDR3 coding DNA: TGTGCCAGCAGGGAGACAGGGATCTATGGCTACACCTTC. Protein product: CASRETGIYGYTF.

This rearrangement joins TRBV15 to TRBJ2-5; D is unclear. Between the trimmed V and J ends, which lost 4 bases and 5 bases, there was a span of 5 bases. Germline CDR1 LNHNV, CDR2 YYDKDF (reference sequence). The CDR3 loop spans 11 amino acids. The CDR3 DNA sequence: TGTGCCACCAGCACTATCGAGACCCAGTACTTC. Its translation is CATSTIETQYF.

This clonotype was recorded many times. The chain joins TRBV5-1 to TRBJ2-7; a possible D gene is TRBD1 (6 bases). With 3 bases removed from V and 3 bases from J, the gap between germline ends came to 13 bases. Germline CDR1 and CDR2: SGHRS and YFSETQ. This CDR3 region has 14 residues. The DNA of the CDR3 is TGCGCCAGCAGCTCGAGGGACACGTACTACGAGCAGTACTTC. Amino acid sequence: CASSSRDTYYEQYF.

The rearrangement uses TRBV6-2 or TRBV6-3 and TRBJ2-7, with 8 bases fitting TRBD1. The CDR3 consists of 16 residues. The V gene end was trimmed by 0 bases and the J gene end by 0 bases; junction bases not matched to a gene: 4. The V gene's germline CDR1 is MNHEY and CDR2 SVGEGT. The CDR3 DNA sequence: TGTGCCAGCAGTTACTCGAGGACAGGGTACTCCTACGAGCAGTACTTC. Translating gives CASSYSRTGYSYEQYF.

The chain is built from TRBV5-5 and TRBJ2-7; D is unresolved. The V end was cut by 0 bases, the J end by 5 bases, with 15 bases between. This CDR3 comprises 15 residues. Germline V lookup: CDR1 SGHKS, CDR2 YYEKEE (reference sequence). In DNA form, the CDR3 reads TGTGCCAGCAGCTTGGCCAGTAGGACCCTTGACGAGCAGTACTTC. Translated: CASSLASRTLDEQYF.

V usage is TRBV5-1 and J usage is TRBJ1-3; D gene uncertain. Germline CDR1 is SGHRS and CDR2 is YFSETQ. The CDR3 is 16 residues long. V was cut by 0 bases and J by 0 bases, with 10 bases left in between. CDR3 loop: CASSLAPGDSGNTIYF. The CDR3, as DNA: TGCGCCAGCAGCTTGGCCCCAGGTGACTCTGGAAACACCATATATTTT.

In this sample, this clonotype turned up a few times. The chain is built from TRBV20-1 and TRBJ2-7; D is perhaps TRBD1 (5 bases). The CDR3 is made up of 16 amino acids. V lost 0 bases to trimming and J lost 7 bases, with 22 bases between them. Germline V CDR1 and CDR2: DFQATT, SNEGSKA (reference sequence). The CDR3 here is CSARDLDRDGGREQYF. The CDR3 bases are TGCAGTGCTAGAGATCTTGACAGAGACGGTGGTAGGGAGCAGTACTTC.

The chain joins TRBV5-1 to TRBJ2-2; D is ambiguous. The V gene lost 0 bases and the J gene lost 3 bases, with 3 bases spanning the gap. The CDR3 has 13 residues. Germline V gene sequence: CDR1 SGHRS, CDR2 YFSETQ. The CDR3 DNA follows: TGCGCCAGCAGCTTGGCCGACACCGGGGAGCTGTTTTTT. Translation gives CASSLADTGELFF.